The table lists the clone carrying this TCR beta chain with a few counts. Its specificity is unknown. Together with a sample-barcoded 5' primer, a J-beta primer mix was included in a second PCR lasting 7 to 11 cycles. TCRdb called the 5' RACE reads again in MiXCR, with one record for every CDR3 protein. The sample has 750,000 to 1,000,000 distinct CDR3 sequences; 25% to 30% are singletons. In germline, CDR1 is MNHEY, CDR2 SVGEGT. The CDR3 has 13 residues. V gave up 1 base and J gave up 1 base, with 5 bases separating them. This record belongs to a study of blood T cells in healthy people across ages. There were healthy Caucasian individuals from Russia, aged 6 to 90, serving as donors. The study's findings and limits: The long-lived group displayed more naive CD4+ cells, plus higher diversity, than the aged donors did.

These same records also appear under a second study, on T cells of mothers and their children. As that study records: Mothers gave over 8 million TCR beta CDR3 reads each, and children about 3 million each.

Sequencing was performed on blood. The sequence was collected from a middle-aged woman in good health. J is TRBJ2-7 and V is TRBV6-2 or TRBV6-3, with unresolved D. CDR3 in amino acids: CASSYFGSYEQYF. The CDR3 nucleotides are TGTGCCAGCAGTTACTTTGGATCCTACGAGCAGTACTTC.